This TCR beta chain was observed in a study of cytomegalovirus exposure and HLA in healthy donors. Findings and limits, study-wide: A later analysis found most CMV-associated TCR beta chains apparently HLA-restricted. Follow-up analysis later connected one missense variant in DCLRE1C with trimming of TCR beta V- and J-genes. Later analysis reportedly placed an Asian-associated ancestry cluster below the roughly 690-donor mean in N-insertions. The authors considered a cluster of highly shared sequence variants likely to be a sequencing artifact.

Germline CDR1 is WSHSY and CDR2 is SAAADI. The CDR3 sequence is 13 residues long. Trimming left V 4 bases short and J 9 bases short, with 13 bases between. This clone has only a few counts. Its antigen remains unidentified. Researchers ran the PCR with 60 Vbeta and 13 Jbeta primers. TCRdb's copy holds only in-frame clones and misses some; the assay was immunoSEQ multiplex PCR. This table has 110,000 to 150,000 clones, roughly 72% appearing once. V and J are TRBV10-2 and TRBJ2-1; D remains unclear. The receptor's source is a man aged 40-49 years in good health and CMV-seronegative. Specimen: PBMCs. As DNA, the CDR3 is TGCGCCAGCAGTGCTAATGAGGTTGGTGAGCAGTTCTTC. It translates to CASSANEVGEQFF.